This T cell receptor beta chain was retrieved from a study of vaccination and CD4 T cells after COVID-19. Study information: Control cultures, each given a CEFX pool, an HIV-1 Nef pool, or no peptide, were included.

The treatment is: roughly 10-day PBMC culture with coronavirus spike peptide pools or control peptides (ViraFEST assay). ViraFEST sequenced TCRs after peptide-pool expansion of antigen-specific T cells. Medium was half-exchanged with fresh IL-2 medium on days 3 and 7. Oncomine TCR Beta short-read sequencing was applied to DNA from cultured CD4+ T cells. CD4+ T cells were cultured, and genomic DNA was extracted from them. Using its own MiXCR run on the PCR reads, TCRdb lists one record per CDR3 protein. Among over 8,000 distinct CDR3 sequences listed, 50% to 70% were seen once. This CDR3 spans 12 amino acids. Trimming took off 4 bases at V and 6 bases at J, with 10 bases between the two ends. Germline lookup yields CDR1 MDHEN and CDR2 SYDVKM. With regard to this clonotype: Its specificity is not known.

The V gene is TRBV28, the J gene TRBJ2-7; D perhaps matches TRBD1 (6 bases). The sequenced sample consisted of CD4+ T cells from blood, cultured in vitro. The sequence was collected from a human donor who had recovered from COVID-19. CDR3 DNA sequence: TGTGCCAGCAGTTCTCAGGGGTTCGAGCAGTACTTC. It codes for CASSSQGFEQYF.